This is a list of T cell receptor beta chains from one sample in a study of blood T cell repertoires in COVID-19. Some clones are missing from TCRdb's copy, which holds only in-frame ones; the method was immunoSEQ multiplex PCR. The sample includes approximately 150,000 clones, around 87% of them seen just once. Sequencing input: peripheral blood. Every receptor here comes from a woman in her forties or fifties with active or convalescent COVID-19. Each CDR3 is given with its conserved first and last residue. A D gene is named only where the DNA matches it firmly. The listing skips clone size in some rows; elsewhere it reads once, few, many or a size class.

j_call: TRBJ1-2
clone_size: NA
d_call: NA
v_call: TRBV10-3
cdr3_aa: CAISEESGLYGYTF
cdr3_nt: TGTGCCATCAGTGAGGAAAGCGGCCTCTATGGCTACACCTTC

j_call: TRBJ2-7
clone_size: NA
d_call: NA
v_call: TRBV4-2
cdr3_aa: CASSQDVSRVMYEQYF
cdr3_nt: TGTGCCAGCAGCCAAGATGTATCCAGGGTAATGTACGAGCAGTACTTC

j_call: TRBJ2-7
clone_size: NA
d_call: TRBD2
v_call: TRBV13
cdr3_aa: CASSSRLAGADEQYF
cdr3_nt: TGTGCCAGCAGCTCAAGACTAGCGGGAGCGGATGAGCAGTACTTC

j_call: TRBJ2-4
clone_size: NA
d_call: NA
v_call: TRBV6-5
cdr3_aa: CASSYSAAGRNIQYF
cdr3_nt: TGTGCCAGCAGTTACTCGGCCGCAGGGCGGAACATTCAGTACTTC

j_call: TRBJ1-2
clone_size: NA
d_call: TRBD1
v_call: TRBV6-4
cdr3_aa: CASRVEGTGGFYGYTF
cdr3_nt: TGTGCCAGCAGAGTGGAGGGGACAGGGGGATTCTATGGCTACACCTTC

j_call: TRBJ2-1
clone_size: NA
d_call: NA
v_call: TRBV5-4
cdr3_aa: CASSLLSGRYEQFF
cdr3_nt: TGTGCCAGCAGCTTGTTGTCAGGGCGCTATGAGCAGTTCTTC

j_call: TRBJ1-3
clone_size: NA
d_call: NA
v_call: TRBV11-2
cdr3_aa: CASSLGLTGTSSGNTIYF
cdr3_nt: TGTGCCAGCAGCCTAGGGTTGACAGGCACGAGCTCTGGAAACACCATATATTTT

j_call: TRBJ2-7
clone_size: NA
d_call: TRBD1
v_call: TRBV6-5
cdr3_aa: CASSGTGPYEQYF
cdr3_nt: TGTGCCAGCAGCGGGACAGGTCCCTACGAGCAGTACTTC

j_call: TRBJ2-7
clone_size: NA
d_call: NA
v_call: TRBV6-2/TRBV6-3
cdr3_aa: CASSYSPEDNYEQYF
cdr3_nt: TGTGCCAGCAGTTACTCGCCCGAGGACAACTACGAGCAGTACTTC

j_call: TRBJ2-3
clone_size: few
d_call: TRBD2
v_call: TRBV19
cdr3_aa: CASSFGPWTSGGTDTQYF
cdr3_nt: TGTGCCAGTAGTTTCGGCCCGTGGACTAGCGGGGGCACAGATACGCAGTATTTT

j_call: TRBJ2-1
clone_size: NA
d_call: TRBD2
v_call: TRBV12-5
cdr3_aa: CASGFSSGLAGGSYNEQFF
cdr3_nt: TGTGCTAGTGGTTTTAGCTCGGGACTAGCGGGAGGGTCCTACAATGAGCAGTTCTTC

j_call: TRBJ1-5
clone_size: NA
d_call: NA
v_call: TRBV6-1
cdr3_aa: CASSEPNTGINQPQHF
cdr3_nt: TGTGCCAGCAGTGAACCCAACACAGGGATAAATCAGCCCCAGCATTTT

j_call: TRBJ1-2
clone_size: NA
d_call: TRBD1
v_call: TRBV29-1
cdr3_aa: CSVQQGAGGYTF
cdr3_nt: TGCAGCGTGCAACAGGGGGCGGGTGGCTACACCTTC

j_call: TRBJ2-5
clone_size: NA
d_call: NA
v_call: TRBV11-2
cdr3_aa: CASSLRSPQETQYF
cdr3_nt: TGTGCCAGCAGCCTTAGAAGCCCTCAAGAGACCCAGTACTTC

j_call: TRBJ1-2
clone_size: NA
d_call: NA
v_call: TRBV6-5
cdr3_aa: CASSYSSGNGYTF
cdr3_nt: TGTGCCAGCAGTTACTCATCGGGAAATGGCTACACCTTC

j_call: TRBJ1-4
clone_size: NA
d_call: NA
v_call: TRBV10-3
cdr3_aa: CAISEWQGNEKLFF
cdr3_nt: TGTGCCATCAGTGAATGGCAGGGGAATGAAAAACTGTTTTTT

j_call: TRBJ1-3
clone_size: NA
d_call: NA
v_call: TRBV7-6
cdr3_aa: CASSLSGNTIYF
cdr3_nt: TGTGCCAGCAGCCTTAGTGGAAACACCATATATTTT

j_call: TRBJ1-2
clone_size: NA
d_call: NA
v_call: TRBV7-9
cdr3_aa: CASSLLPDRLYGYTF
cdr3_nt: TGTGCCAGCAGCTTATTACCCGACAGGTTATATGGCTACACCTTC

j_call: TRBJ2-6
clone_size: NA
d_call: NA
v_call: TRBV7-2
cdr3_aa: CASSLAADYPSGANVLTF
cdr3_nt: TGTGCCAGCAGCTTAGCTGCAGACTATCCCTCTGGGGCCAACGTCCTGACTTTC

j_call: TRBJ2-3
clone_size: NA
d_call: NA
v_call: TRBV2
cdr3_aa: CASRAAVGGATDTQYF
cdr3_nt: TGTGCCAGCAGGGCCGCGGTTGGGGGGGCCACAGATACGCAGTATTTT

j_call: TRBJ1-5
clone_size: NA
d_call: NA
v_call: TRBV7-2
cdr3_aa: CASSVQGFNQPQHF
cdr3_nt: TGTGCCAGCAGCGTACAGGGTTTTAATCAGCCCCAGCATTTT

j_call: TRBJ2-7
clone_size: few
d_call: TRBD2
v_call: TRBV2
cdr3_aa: CASSRGVAGGKGEQYF
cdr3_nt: TGTGCCAGCTCCCGAGGAGTAGCGGGAGGTAAAGGCGAGCAGTACTTC

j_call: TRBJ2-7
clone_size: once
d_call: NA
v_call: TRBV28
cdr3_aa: CASSTGGPAYEQYF
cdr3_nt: TGTGCCAGTTCCACCGGGGGTCCTGCCTACGAGCAGTACTTC

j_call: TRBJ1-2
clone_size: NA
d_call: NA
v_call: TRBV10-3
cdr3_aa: CAISGGDYGYTF
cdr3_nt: TGTGCCATCAGTGGAGGCGACTATGGCTACACCTTC

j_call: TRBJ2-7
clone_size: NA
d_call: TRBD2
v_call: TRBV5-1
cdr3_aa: CASSWRATGVAGGPYEQYF
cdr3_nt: TGCGCCAGCAGCTGGAGGGCAACTGGGGTAGCGGGAGGGCCTTACGAGCAGTACTTC

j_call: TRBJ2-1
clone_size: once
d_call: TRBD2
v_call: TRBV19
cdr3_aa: CASSTGLAGYNEQFF
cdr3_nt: TGTGCCAGTAGTACCGGACTAGCGGGTTACAATGAGCAGTTCTTC

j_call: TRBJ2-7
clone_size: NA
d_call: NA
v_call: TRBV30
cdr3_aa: CAWSVSGSYEQYF
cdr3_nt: TGTGCCTGGAGTGTATCAGGCTCCTACGAGCAGTACTTC

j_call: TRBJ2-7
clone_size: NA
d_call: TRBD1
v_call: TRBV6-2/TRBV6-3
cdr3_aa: CASSPGTGYSYEQYF
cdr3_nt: TGTGCCAGCAGCCCCGGGACAGGGTACTCCTACGAGCAGTACTTC

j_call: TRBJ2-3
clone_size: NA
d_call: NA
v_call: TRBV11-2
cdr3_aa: CASSDAGTSTDTQYF
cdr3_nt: TGTGCCAGCAGCGATGCCGGGACTAGCACAGATACGCAGTATTTT

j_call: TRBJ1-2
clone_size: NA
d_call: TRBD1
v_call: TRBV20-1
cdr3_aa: CSASRDRGEGYTF
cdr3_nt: TGCAGTGCTAGTCGTGACAGGGGCGAAGGCTACACCTTC

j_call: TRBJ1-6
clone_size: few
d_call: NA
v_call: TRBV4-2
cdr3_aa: CASSQDSGKSSPLHF
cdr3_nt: TGTGCCAGCAGCCAAGATTCCGGGAAGAGTTCACCCCTCCACTTT

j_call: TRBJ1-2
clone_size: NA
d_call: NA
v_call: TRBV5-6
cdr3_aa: CASSYFTQGMSNYGYTF
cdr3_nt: TGTGCCAGCAGCTACTTCACCCAGGGGATGTCTAACTATGGCTACACCTTC

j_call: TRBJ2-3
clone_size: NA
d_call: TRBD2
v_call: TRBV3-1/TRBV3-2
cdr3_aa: CASSQEPGLATDTQYF
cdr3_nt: TGTGCCAGCAGCCAAGAGCCTGGACTAGCCACAGATACGCAGTATTTT

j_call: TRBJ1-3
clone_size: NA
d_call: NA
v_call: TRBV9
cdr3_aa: CASSPGVSGNTIYF
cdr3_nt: TGTGCCAGCAGCCCAGGGGTCTCTGGAAACACCATATATTTT

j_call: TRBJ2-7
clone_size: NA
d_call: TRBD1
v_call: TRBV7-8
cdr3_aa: CASSPPGQLLYEQYF
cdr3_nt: TGTGCCAGCAGCCCCCCGGGACAGTTGCTCTACGAGCAGTACTTC

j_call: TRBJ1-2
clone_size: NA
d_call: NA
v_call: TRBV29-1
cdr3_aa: CSVEPRQLYTF
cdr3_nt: TGCAGCGTTGAACCACGTCAACTATACACCTTC

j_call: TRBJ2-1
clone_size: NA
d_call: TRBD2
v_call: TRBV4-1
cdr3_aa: CASRPGLADYNEQFF
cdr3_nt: TGCGCCAGCAGGCCAGGACTAGCGGACTACAATGAGCAGTTCTTC

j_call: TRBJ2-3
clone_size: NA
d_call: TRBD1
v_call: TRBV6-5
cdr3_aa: CASYDLSDREDTQYF
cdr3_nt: TGTGCCAGCTACGACCTATCGGACAGGGAGGATACGCAGTATTTT

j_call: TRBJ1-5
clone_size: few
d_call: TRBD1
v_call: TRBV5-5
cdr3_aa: CASSLDEGARGNQPQHF
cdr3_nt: TGTGCCAGCAGCTTGGATGAGGGGGCGCGGGGCAATCAGCCCCAGCATTTT

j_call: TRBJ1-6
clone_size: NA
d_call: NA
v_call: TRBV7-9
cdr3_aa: CASSWPTETGRTNSPLHF
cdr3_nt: TGTGCCAGCAGCTGGCCCACAGAAACAGGGCGTACCAATTCACCCCTCCACTTT

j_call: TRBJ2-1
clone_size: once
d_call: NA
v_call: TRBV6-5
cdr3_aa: CASSYGGTEQFF
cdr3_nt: TGTGCCAGCAGTTACGGCGGAACAGAGCAGTTCTTC

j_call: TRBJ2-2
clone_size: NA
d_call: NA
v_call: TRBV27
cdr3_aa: CASSFRSSGELFF
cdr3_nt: TGTGCCAGCAGTTTCCGTTCGTCCGGGGAGCTGTTTTTT

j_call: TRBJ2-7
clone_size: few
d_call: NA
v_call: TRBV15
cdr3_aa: CATSTGTQSYEQYF
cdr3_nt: TGTGCCACCAGTACCGGGACACAATCCTACGAGCAGTACTTC

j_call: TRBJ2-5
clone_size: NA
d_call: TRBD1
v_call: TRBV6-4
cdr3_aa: CASSLPGTGYTIQETQYF
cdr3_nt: TGTGCCAGCAGCCTCCCCGGGACAGGGTATACGATACAAGAGACCCAGTACTTC

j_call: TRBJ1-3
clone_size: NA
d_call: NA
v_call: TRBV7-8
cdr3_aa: CASSSTGGRNTIYF
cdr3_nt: TGTGCCAGCAGCTCTACCGGGGGGAGGAACACCATATATTTT

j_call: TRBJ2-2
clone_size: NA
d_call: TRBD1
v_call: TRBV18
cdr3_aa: CASSGTGNTGELFF
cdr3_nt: TGTGCCAGCTCTGGGACAGGGAACACCGGGGAGCTGTTTTTT

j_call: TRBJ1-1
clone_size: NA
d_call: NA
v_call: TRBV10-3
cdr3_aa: CAISGDRGAFF
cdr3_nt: TGTGCCATCAGTGGCGATAGAGGAGCTTTCTTT

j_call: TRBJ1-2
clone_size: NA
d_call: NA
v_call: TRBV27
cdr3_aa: CASSYRDNYGYTF
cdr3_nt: TGTGCCAGCAGTTACAGGGATAACTATGGCTACACCTTC

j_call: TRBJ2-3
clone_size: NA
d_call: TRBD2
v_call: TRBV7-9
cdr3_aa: CASSPPSGGLIDTQYF
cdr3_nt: TGTGCCAGCAGCCCCCCCAGCGGGGGCCTTATTGATACGCAGTATTTT

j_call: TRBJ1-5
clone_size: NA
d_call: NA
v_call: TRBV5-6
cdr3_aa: CASSSGQNYQPQHF
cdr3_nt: TGTGCCAGCAGCTCCGGACAGAACTATCAGCCCCAGCATTTT

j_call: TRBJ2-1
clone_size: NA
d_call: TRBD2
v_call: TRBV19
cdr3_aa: CASSRTSGGSSYNEQFF
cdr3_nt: TGTGCCAGTAGTAGGACTAGCGGGGGCAGCTCCTACAATGAGCAGTTCTTC

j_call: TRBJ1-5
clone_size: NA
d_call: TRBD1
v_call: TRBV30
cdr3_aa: CAWSRQGIDNQPQHF
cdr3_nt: TGTGCCTGGAGTCGACAGGGAATCGACAATCAGCCCCAGCATTTT